The source of this TCR beta chain is a study of cytomegalovirus exposure and HLA in healthy donors. Germline V gives CDR1 SGDLS, CDR2 YYNGEE. V lost 3 bases, J lost 1 base, and 13 bases lay in between. The CDR3 is made up of 15 amino acids. Vbeta (60) and Jbeta (13) primers were used in the PCR. Using immunoSEQ multiplex PCR, the repertoire was profiled, and TCRdb retains in-frame clones only, with some absent. The profile shows approximately 110,000 clones, 70% of them singletons. The TCR originated in a man between 35 and 55 years old in good health and CMV-seropositive. The chain employs TRBV9 and TRBJ1-1; a possible D gene is TRBD1 (5 bases). Material: PBMCs. The CDR3 protein is CASSALSGGNTEAFF. CDR3 sequence (DNA): TGTGCCAGCAGCGCCCTCTCCGGGGGGAACACTGAAGCTTTCTTT.